A single sample is the source of the 7 T cell receptor beta chains below, sequenced in a study of cytomegalovirus exposure and HLA in healthy donors. Use of 60 Vbeta and 13 Jbeta primers characterized the PCR. Here immunoSEQ multiplex PCR was the method, and the copy in TCRdb shows in-frame clones only, minus some. The table shows roughly 140,000 clones, with 70% to 85% occurring only once. The sequencing sample was made of PBMCs. These receptors were obtained from a man aged 35-49 years in good health and CMV-seropositive.

This chain links TRBV7-2 with TRBJ1-4; maybe TRBD1 (5 bases). V was cut by 7 bases and J by 7 bases, with 19 bases left in between. Per the germline V gene, CDR1 is SGHTA and CDR2 is FQGNSA. The CDR3 extends over 15 amino acids. The CDR3: CASTQRRGAGEKLFF. CDR3 bases: TGTGCCAGCACCCAACGGCGGGGCGCGGGTGAAAAACTGTTTTTT.

This sequence joins TRBV2 and TRBJ2-2; TRBD2 agrees at 9 bases. The CDR3 has 15 amino acids. The germline V gene encodes CDR1 SNHLY and CDR2 FYNNEI. The V gene end was trimmed by 1 base and the J gene end by 4 bases; junction bases not matched to a gene: 1. CDR3 region: CASSEGGRATGELFF. CDR3 DNA sequence: TGTGCCAGCAGTGAAGGCGGGAGGGCCACCGGGGAGCTGTTTTTT.

V usage is TRBV19 and J usage is TRBJ1-1; 8 bases match TRBD1. In germline, CDR1 is LNHDA, CDR2 SQIVND (reference sequence). CDR3 length: 13 residues. Germline trimming cut 8 bases from V and 3 bases from J; bases unmatched to any gene: 5. The CDR3 DNA reads TGTGCCAGTCAGACAGGGGTGTACACTGAAGCTTTCTTT. It encodes CASQTGVYTEAFF.

The chain recombines TRBV4-1 with TRBJ1-2, with a possible D match to TRBD1 (6 bases). V lost 8 bases to trimming and J lost 4 bases, with 14 bases between them. This CDR3 spans 13 amino acids. Germline values: CDR1 MGHRA, CDR2 YSYEKL. The CDR3 DNA is TGCGCCAGCGGGGAGACAGGAATCTATGGCTACACCTTC. The encoded protein is CASGETGIYGYTF.

A note on this clone: Other nucleotide sequences in the sample specify the same CDR3. V is TRBV6-5 and J is TRBJ1-2; D is possibly TRBD1 (5 bases). The CDR3 length is 14 residues. V lost 0 bases and J lost 4, with 9 bases in between. Germline V lookup: CDR1 MNHEY, CDR2 SVGAGI. CDR3 DNA sequence: TGTGCCAGCAGTTACTCGAAGGGGTTCTATGGCTACACCTTC. Protein sequence: CASSYSKGFYGYTF.

The V gene is TRBV13, the J gene TRBJ1-6; the D is unclear. The ends were cut back, 3 bases at V and 4 bases at J, with 7 bases in the middle. CDR1 PRHDT and CDR2 FYEKMQ come from the germline V gene (reference sequence). This CDR3 has 14 residues. As DNA, the CDR3 is TGTGCCAGCAGCTTTTCCGGTTATAATTCACCCCTCCACTTT. This gives the protein CASSFSGYNSPLHF.

This clone occurred a few times. The chain combines TRBV30 with TRBJ1-2; tentative D call: TRBD1 (5 bases). Germline loops: CDR1 GTSNPN, CDR2 SVGIG (reference sequence). V gave up 3 bases and J gave up 7 bases, with 15 bases separating them. The CDR3 contains 13 residues. DNA for the CDR3: TGTGCCTGGAGCATCCACAGGATAGGTGGCTACACCTTC. Its protein is CAWSIHRIGGYTF.